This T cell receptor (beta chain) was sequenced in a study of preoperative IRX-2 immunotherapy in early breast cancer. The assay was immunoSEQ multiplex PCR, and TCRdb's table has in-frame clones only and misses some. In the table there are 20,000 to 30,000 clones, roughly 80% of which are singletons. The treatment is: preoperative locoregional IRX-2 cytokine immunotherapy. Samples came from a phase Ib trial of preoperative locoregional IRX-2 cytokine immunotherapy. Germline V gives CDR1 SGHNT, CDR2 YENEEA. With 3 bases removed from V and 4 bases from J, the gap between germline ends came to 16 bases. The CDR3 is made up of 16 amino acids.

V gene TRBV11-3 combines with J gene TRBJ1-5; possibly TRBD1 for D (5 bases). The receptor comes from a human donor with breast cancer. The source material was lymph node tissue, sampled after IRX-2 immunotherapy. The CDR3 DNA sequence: TGTGCCAGCAGCTTCACTATGCAGGGTTTTAATCAGCCCCAGCATTTT. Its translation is CASSFTMQGFNQPQHF.